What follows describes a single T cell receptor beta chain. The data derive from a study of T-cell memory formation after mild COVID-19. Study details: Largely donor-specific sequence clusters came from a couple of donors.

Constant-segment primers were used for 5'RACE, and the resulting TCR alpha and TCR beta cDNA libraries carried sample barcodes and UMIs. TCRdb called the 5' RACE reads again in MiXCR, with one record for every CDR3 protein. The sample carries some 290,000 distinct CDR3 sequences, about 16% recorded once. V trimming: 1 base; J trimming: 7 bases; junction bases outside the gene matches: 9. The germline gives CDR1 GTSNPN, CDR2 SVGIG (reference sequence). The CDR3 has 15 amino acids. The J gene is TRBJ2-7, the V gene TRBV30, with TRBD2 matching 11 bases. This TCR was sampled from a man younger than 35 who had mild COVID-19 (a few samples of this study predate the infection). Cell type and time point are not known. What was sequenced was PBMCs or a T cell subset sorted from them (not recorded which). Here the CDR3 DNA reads TGTGCCTGGAGTGGACTAGCGGGGCCTCGAGGGGAGCAGTACTTC. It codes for CAWSGLAGPRGEQYF.